This T cell receptor beta chain is drawn from a study of CD8+ T cells in alopecia areata. Study as a whole: The duration of tofacitinib was 6 to 18 months, with 6 months off drug afterward.

In germline, CDR1 is SGHDT, CDR2 YYEEEE. This CDR3 contains 16 residues. Trimming removed 1 base from V and 5 bases from J; junction bases left unmatched: 8. As to treatment: oral pan-JAK inhibitor, 5-10 mg twice daily. Investigators isolated RNA and reverse transcribed it into cDNA to act as the sequencing template. The protocol was immunoSEQ multiplex PCR, while the TCRdb copy is restricted to in-frame clones and leaves out a portion. Of 93,000 or so clones in the sample, around 86% were seen once. This TCR came from a human donor with alopecia areata. The sample consisted of CD8+ T cells sorted from blood, taken at approximately week 31, from a patient treated with tofacitinib. The chain uses TRBV5-6 and TRBJ2-2; 7 bases fit TRBD1. CDR3 sequence reads: CASSLSTGVFTGELFF. The CDR3 bases are TGTGCCAGCAGCTTGTCAACAGGGGTATTTACCGGGGAGCTGTTTTTT.